These 25 T cell receptor beta chains were all obtained from the same sample, sequenced in a study of T-cell reconstitution after alpha-beta-depleted transplantation in children. Unique molecular identifiers were incorporated into the prepared TCRbeta library. TCRdb reanalysed the PCR reads using MiXCR and keeps one entry per CDR3 protein. This repertoire shows 600,000 to 700,000 distinct CDR3 sequences, roughly 17% found once; its top ten account for 1.1%. Here the sequenced sample was PBMCs from the stem cell graft donor, taken from the stem cell graft. These receptors all stem from a human donor who donated a stem cell graft to a child with acute myeloid leukemia.

This clonotype was counted at least ten times. The chain recombines TRBV5-1 with TRBJ2-3; tentatively, D is TRBD2 (5 bases). Germline V gene sequence: CDR1 SGHRS, CDR2 YFSETQ. V was trimmed by 4 bases and J by 1 base, leaving 10 bases between them. The CDR3 sequence is 14 residues long. Here the CDR3 reads CASSLTRGTDTQYF. The CDR3 DNA sequence: TGCGCCAGCAGCCTTACGCGGGGCACAGATACGCAGTATTTT.

The V call is TRBV7-9, the J call TRBJ1-1, with D possibly being TRBD1 (5 bases). The CDR3 loop spans 14 amino acids. Germline V gene data show CDR1 as SEHNR and CDR2 as FQNEAQ (reference sequence). The germline V and J ends were trimmed by 1 base and 6 bases, with 12 bases remaining between them. CDR3 sequence (DNA): TGTGCCAGCAGCTTAGAGTCGCCGGGGGCTGAAGCTTTCTTT. Protein: CASSLESPGAEAFF.

This clonotype was seen many times. The V and J genes are TRBV29-1 and TRBJ2-1; a possible D gene is TRBD2 (6 bases). The V end lost 4 bases, the J end lost 1 base, and 14 bases lay between the germline ends. CDR1 and CDR2 from the germline V gene are SQVTM and ANQGSEA. The CDR3 contains 15 residues. The CDR3: CSVGFRGISYNEQFF. The CDR3 DNA reads TGCAGCGTTGGTTTCCGGGGGATTTCCTACAATGAGCAGTTCTTC.

As concerns this clonotype: This may come from a read error, since a much larger clone is one base off. The rearrangement links TRBV20-1 to TRBJ2-7, with TRBD2 as a possible D gene (5 bases). The CDR3 has 16 residues. Trimming stripped 0 bases from V and 0 bases from J, with 15 bases between. The germline gives CDR1 DFQATT, CDR2 SNEGSKA (reference sequence). The DNA for the CDR3 is TGCAGTGCTAGAGATAGGAGGACCGAAAACTCCTACGAGCAGTACTTC. It is translated as CSARDRRTENSYEQYF.

In this sample, this clonotype turned up a few times. V usage is TRBV19 and J usage is TRBJ1-1; D not certain. Germline assignment: CDR1 LNHDA and CDR2 SQIVND (reference sequence). The CDR3 covers 13 residues. With 4 bases removed from V and 1 base from J, the gap between germline ends came to 7 bases. The CDR3 bases are TGTGCCAGTAGTAACGGGCAGAACACTGAAGCTTTCTTT. Its translation: CASSNGQNTEAFF. Filled out from reference TRBV19 and TRBJ1-1, the complete variable domain reads DGGITQSPKYLFRKEGQNVTLSCEQNLNHDAMYWYRQDPGQGLRLIYYSQIVNDFQKGDIAEGYSVSREKKESFPLTVTSAQKNPTAFYLCASSNGQNTEAFFGQGTRLTVV.

Many counts were recorded for this clonotype. The rearrangement links TRBV29-1 to TRBJ2-7; TRBD2 aligns across 9 bases. This CDR3 has 16 residues. CDR1 is SQVTM, CDR2 ANQGSEA, per germline. V was clipped by 4 bases and J by 0 bases; unmatched bases: 10. The CDR3 loop is CSVGVAGVPSSYEQYF. The CDR3 nucleotides read TGCAGCGTTGGGGTAGCGGGGGTTCCTAGCTCCTACGAGCAGTACTTC.

The chain is built from TRBV20-1 and TRBJ2-7; the match to TRBD2 covers 9 bases. Germline assignment: CDR1 DFQATT and CDR2 SNEGSKA (reference sequence). This CDR3 comprises 15 residues. J lost 4 bases, V lost 7 bases, and 14 bases had no gene match. The CDR3 DNA is TGCAGTGTGCGAATTCAGGGACTAGCCTATTACGAGCAGTACGTC. The encoded protein is CSVRIQGLAYYEQYV.

V and J are TRBV7-8 and TRBJ2-7; 7 bases line up with TRBD2. The CDR3 consists of 14 residues. From germline, CDR1 is SGHVS and CDR2 FQNEAQ. J was trimmed by 6 bases and V by 1 base; bases with no gene match: 6. Here the CDR3 reads CASSLGLGGTEQYF. CDR3 DNA: TGTGCCAGCAGCTTAGGGCTGGGGGGGACCGAGCAGTACTTC.

Only a few counts were recorded for this clonotype. The genes are TRBV9 and TRBJ2-7; D assignment may be TRBD1 or TRBD2 (6 bases each). CDR1 is SGDLS, CDR2 YYNGEE, per germline. Between the trimmed V and J ends, which lost 4 bases and 6 bases, there was a span of 17 bases. The CDR3 loop spans 14 amino acids. The CDR3 reads CASSPGDFLSEQYV. The CDR3 nucleotides are TGTGCCAGCAGCCCAGGGGACTTCTTGAGCGAGCAGTACGTC.

The sample holds a few counts of this clonotype. The gene calls are TRBV7-9 and TRBJ1-1; D uncertain. This CDR3 has 15 residues. Trimming left V 0 bases short and J 2 bases short, with 10 bases between. Germline CDR1 reads SEHNR; CDR2 reads FQNEAQ (reference sequence). CDR3 amino acids: CASSLAHQINTEAFF. The CDR3 region has the DNA TGTGCCAGCAGCTTAGCGCATCAGATCAACACTGAAGCTTTCTTT. Filled out from reference TRBV7-9 and TRBJ1-1, the complete variable domain reads DTGVSQNPRHKITKRGQNVTFRCDPISEHNRLYWYRQTLGQGPEFLTYFQNEAQLEKSRLLSDRFSAERPKGSFSTLEIQRTEQGDSAMYLCASSLAHQINTEAFFGQGTRLTVV.

J is TRBJ1-5 and V is TRBV3-1; D not resolved. Germline CDR1 is LGHDT and CDR2 is YNNKEL (reference sequence). Trimming took 0 bases from V and 7 from J, leaving 7 bases between them. The CDR3 extends over 13 amino acids. This chain's CDR3 is CASSQDLEQPQHF. The CDR3 nucleotides read TGTGCCAGCAGCCAAGACCTAGAACAGCCCCAGCATTTT.

The chain links TRBV12-3 or TRBV12-4 to TRBJ2-3, with 13 bases fitting TRBD2. CDR3 size: 17 residues. With V trimmed by 6 bases and J by 0 bases, 6 bases remained unmatched. The CDR3 here is CASRTSGGADSTDTQYF. The CDR3 region has the DNA TGTGCCAGCAGAACTAGCGGGGGGGCCGATAGCACAGATACGCAGTATTTT.

This sequence joins TRBV12-3 or TRBV12-4 and TRBJ2-7, with D perhaps TRBD2 (7 bases). V was trimmed by 5 bases and J by 0 bases, leaving 20 bases between them. The CDR3 contains 17 residues. The CDR3 nucleotides are TGTGCCAGCAGTCAAAGGAGGGGGGGCTCCAGCTCCTACGAGCAGTACTTC. It codes for CASSQRRGGSSSYEQYF.

There are a few counts of this clonotype. DNA for the CDR3: TGTGCCACCACCACGGACGCGAGATTGACTGAAGCTTTCTTT. Translation: CATTTDARLTEAFF. V and J are TRBV15 and TRBJ1-1, with unresolved D. The CDR3 is made up of 14 amino acids. V lost 7 bases, J lost 5 bases, and 17 bases lay in between. CDR1 is LNHNV and CDR2 is YYDKDF in the germline V gene (reference sequence).

This chain uses TRBV11-2 with TRBJ2-3; TRBD2 matches 7 bases. CDR3 length: 16 residues. CDR1 and CDR2 from the germline V gene are SGHAT and FQNNGV. With 0 bases clipped from V and 6 bases from J, the junction kept 9 bases outside the gene matches. CDR3 sequence reads: CASSLEIAGIWDTQYF. In DNA form, the CDR3 reads TGTGCCAGCAGCTTAGAGATAGCGGGCATATGGGATACGCAGTATTTT.

The V and J genes are TRBV7-2 and TRBJ2-7, with D tentatively TRBD2 (5 bases). Trimming removed 1 base from V and 1 base from J, with 11 bases in between. The CDR3 has 15 amino acids. Germline V gene data show CDR1 as SGHTA and CDR2 as FQGNSA. CDR3 nucleotide sequence: TGTGCCAGCAGCTTAGGCCCCCGGGGTTCCTACGAGCAGTACTTC. This sequence encodes CASSLGPRGSYEQYF.

This clonotype was detected many times. The gene calls are TRBV5-5 and TRBJ1-5; D may be TRBD1 (5 bases). V was shortened by 3 bases and J by 0 bases, with 10 bases between the two germline ends. Germline V lookup: CDR1 SGHKS, CDR2 YYEKEE (reference sequence). The CDR3 covers 15 residues. Here the CDR3 reads CASSSGLYSNQPQHF. The CDR3 region has the DNA TGTGCCAGCAGCTCGGGGCTCTATAGCAATCAGCCCCAGCATTTT.

The sample holds many counts of this clonotype. The V call is TRBV7-8, the J call TRBJ1-5; 9 bases agree with TRBD1. The germline V gene has CDR1 SGHVS and CDR2 FQNEAQ. The CDR3 contains 16 residues. V trimming: 5 bases; J trimming: 4 bases; junction bases outside the gene matches: 9. This CDR3 reads CASSPPTGTGNQPQHF. In DNA, the CDR3 is TGTGCCAGCAGCCCACCGACCGGGACAGGGAATCAGCCCCAGCATTTT.

Many counts were recorded for this clonotype. One end of the junction is discordant with germline, which a read error may explain. The chain carries TRBV5-1 and TRBJ2-5, with D possibly TRBD1 on 5 matching bases. This CDR3 region has 11 residues. Germline V gene lookup returns CDR1 SGHRS and CDR2 YFSETQ. CDR3 amino acids: CASSRGETQYF. CDR3 DNA: TGTGCCAGCAGTAGGGGAGAGACCCAGTACTTC.

A word on this clonotype: Germline and junction disagree at one end, which may indicate a read error. This chain connects TRBV6-2 or TRBV6-3 to TRBJ1-5; no clear D gene. The CDR3 runs 12 residues. Germline lookup yields CDR1 MNHEY and CDR2 SVGEGT. CDR3 in amino acids: CASSTTNQRQHF. In nucleotides, the CDR3 is TGTGCCAGCAGTACCACAAATCAGCGCCAGCATTTT.

This chain connects TRBV7-3 to TRBJ2-2; 14 positions agree with TRBD2. This CDR3 is 18 amino acids long. With V trimmed by 4 bases and J by 3 bases, 7 bases remained unmatched. The germline V gene has CDR1 SGHTA and CDR2 FQGTGA. The CDR3 nucleotides read TGTGCCAGCAGCTCGAGGACTAGCGGGGGGACCTACACCGGGGAGCTGTTTTTT. Amino acid sequence: CASSSRTSGGTYTGELFF. The variable domain in full, with the rest retrieved from reference TRBV7-3 and TRBJ2-2, is GAGVSQTPSNKVTEKGKYVELRCDPISGHTALYWYRQSLGQGPEFLIYFQGTGAADDSGLPNDRFFAVRPEGSVSTLKIQRTERGDSAVYLCASSSRTSGGTYTGELFFGEGSRLTVL.

The genes are TRBV11-2 and TRBJ2-3; TRBD1 matches 7 bases. The CDR3 is 16 amino acids. Germline trimming cut 6 bases from V and 0 bases from J; bases unmatched to any gene: 9. CDR1 is SGHAT, CDR2 FQNNGV, per germline. As DNA, the CDR3 is TGTGCCAGCAGTCATGTACCGGGACAGAGCACAGATACGCAGTATTTT. It encodes CASSHVPGQSTDTQYF.

The J gene is TRBJ2-7, the V gene TRBV10-3, with 7 bases lining up with TRBD1. The CDR3 has 13 amino acids. Germline V lookup: CDR1 ENHRY, CDR2 SYGVKD. Trimming at V came to 5 bases and at J to 6 bases, leaving 7 bases not matched to a gene. CDR3 protein: CAISNRGLGEQYF. The CDR3, as DNA: TGTGCCATCAGTAACAGGGGCCTCGGCGAGCAGTACTTC.

V usage is TRBV7-9 and J usage is TRBJ1-4, with D possibly TRBD1 on 5 matching bases. CDR1 and CDR2 from the germline V gene are SEHNR and FQNEAQ (reference sequence). CDR3 length: 13 amino acids. Trimming took 5 bases from V and 12 from J, leaving 16 bases between them. CDR3 bases: TGTGCCAGCAGCCCACCCGACGGAGGGGAACTGTTTTTT. It specifies CASSPPDGGELFF.

With respect to this clonotype: A read error is possible here, since a much larger clone lies one base away. V usage is TRBV7-2 and J usage is TRBJ2-2, with a tentative D call TRBD2 (5 bases). Germline CDR1 SGHTA, CDR2 FQGNSA. Trimming took 0 bases from V and 9 from J, leaving 17 bases between them. The CDR3 runs to 16 residues. CDR3 sequence (DNA): TGTGCCAGCAGCTTAGCCTCAGACTACCTTCGGAGGGAGCTGTTTTTT. Encoded protein: CASSLASDYLRRELFF.